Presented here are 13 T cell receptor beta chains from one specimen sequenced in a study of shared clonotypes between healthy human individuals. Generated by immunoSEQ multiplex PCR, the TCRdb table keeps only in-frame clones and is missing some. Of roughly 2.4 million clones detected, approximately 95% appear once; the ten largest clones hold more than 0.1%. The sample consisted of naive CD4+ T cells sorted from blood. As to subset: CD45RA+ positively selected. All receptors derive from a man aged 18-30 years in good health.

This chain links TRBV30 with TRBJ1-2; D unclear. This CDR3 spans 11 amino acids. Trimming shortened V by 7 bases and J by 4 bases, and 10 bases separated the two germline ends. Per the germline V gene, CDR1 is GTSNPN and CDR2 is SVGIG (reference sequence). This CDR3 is CASSLPYGYTF. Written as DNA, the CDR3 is TGTGCCTCCTCCCTCCCCTATGGCTACACCTTC.

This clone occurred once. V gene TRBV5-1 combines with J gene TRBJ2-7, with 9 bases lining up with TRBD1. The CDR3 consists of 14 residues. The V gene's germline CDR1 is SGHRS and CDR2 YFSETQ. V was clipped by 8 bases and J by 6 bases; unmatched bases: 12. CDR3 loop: CASQTTGGVTEQYF. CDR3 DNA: TGCGCCAGTCAGACCACAGGGGGCGTAACCGAGCAGTACTTC. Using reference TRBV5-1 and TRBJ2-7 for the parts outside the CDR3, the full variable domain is KAGVTQTPRYLIKTRGQQVTLSCSPISGHRSVSWYQQTPGQGLQFLFEYFSETQRNKGNFPGRFSGRQFSNSRSEMNVSTLELGDSALYLCASQTTGGVTEQYFGPGTRLTVT.

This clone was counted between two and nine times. The CDR3 sequence is CASRWTDGNTIYF. CDR3 bases: TGCGCCAGCAGATGGACAGATGGAAACACCATATATTTT. The V gene is TRBV10-2, the J gene TRBJ1-3, with D maybe TRBD1 (6 bases). Germline V gives CDR1 WSHSY, CDR2 SAAADI. Trimming stripped 6 bases from V and 3 bases from J, with 9 bases between. The CDR3 totals 13 residues.

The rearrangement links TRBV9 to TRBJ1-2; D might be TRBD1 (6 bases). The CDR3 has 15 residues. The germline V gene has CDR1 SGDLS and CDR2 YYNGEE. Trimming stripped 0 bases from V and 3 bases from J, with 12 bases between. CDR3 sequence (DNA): TGTGCCAGCAGCGTAGGCCCAGGGGAAGACTATGGCTACACCTTC. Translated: CASSVGPGEDYGYTF.

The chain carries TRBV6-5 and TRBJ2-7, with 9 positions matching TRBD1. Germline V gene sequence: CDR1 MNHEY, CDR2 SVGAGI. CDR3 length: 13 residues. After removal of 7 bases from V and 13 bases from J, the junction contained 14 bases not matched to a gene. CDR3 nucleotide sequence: TGTGCCAGCATGGGACAGGGTCCTTGGGTGTTCTACTTC. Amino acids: CASMGQGPWVFYF.

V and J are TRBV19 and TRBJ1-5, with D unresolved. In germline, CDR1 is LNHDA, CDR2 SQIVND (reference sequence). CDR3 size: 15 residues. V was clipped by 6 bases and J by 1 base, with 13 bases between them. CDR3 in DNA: TGTGCCAGTAGAACCGGGTACCTAAGCAATCAGCCCCAGCATTTT. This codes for CASRTGYLSNQPQHF. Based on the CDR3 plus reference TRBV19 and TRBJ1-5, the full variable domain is DGGITQSPKYLFRKEGQNVTLSCEQNLNHDAMYWYRQDPGQGLRLIYYSQIVNDFQKGDIAEGYSVSREKKESFPLTVTSAQKNPTAFYLCASRTGYLSNQPQHFGDGTRLSIL.

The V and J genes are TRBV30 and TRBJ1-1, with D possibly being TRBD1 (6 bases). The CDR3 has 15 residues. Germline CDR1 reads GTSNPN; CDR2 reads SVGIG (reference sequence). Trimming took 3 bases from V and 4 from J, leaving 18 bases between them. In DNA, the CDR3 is TGTGCCTGGAGGCTTGGGGGGGGCCAGGGCACTGAAGCTTTCTTT. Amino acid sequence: CAWRLGGGQGTEAFF.

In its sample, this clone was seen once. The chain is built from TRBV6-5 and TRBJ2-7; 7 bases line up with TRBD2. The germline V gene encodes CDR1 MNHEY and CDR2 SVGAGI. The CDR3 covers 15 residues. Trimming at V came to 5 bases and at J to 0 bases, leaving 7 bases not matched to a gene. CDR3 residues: CASSATSRNSYEQYF. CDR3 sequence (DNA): TGTGCCAGCAGTGCGACTAGCCGAAACTCCTACGAGCAGTACTTC.

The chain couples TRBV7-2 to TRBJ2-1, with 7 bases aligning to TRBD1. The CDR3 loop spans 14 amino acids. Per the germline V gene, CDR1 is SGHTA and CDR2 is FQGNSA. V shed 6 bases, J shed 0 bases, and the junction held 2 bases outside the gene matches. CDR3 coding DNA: TGTGCCAGCAGGACAGGGCTCTCCTACAATGAGCAGTTCTTC. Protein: CASRTGLSYNEQFF.

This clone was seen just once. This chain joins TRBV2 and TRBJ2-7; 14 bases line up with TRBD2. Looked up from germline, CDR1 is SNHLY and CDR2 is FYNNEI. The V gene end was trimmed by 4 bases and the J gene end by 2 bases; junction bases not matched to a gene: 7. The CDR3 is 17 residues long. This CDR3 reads CASSVGTSGSLTYEQYF. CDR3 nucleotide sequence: TGTGCCAGCAGTGTAGGGACTAGCGGGAGCTTAACCTACGAGCAGTACTTC.

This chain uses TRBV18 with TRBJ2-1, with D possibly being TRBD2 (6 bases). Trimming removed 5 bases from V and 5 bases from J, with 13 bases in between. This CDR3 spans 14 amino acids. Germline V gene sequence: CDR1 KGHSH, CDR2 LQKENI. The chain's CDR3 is CASSTLGLNNEQFF. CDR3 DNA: TGTGCCAGCTCAACCCTGGGACTCAACAATGAGCAGTTCTTC.

DNA of the CDR3: TGTGCCAGCACCACCCGCCGGGACTCCTACGAGCAGTACTTC. This codes for CASTTRRDSYEQYF. V usage is TRBV7-2 and J usage is TRBJ2-7, with a weak D call TRBD2 (5 bases). The germline V gene encodes CDR1 SGHTA and CDR2 FQGNSA. Trimming pared 7 bases from V and 0 bases from J, leaving 13 bases between. The CDR3 extends over 14 amino acids.

CDR3 DNA sequence: TGTGCCAGCAGCCTCATATCATCCACTGAAGCTTTCTTT. Translation gives CASSLISSTEAFF. The chain employs TRBV7-9 and TRBJ1-1; D not resolved. V lost 5 bases and J 4 bases, leaving 11 bases between the germline ends. CDR1 and CDR2 from the germline V gene are SEHNR and FQNEAQ (reference sequence). This CDR3 contains 13 residues.